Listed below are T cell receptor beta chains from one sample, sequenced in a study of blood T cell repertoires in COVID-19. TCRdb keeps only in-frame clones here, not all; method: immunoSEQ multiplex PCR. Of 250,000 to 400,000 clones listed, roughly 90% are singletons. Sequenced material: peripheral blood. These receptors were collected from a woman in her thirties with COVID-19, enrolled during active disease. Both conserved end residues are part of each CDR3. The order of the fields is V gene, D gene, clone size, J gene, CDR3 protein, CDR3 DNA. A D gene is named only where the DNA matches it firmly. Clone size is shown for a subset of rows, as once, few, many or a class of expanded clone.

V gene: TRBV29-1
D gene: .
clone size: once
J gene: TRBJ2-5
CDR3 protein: CSVEIETQETQYF
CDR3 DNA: TGCAGCGTTGAAATAGAGACACAAGAGACCCAGTACTTC

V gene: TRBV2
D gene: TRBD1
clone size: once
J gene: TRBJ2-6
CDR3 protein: CARQTGQGAAGANVLTF
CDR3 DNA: TGTGCCAGACAGACGGGACAGGGGGCTGCTGGGGCCAACGTCCTGACTTTC

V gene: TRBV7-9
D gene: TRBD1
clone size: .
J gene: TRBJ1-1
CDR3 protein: CASSLPYRGRDEAFF
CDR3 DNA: TGTGCCAGCAGCTTACCCTACAGGGGGAGGGATGAAGCTTTCTTT

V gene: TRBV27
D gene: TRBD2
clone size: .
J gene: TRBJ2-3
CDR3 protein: CASSSGTSTDTQYF
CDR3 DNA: TGTGCCAGCAGTAGCGGGACTAGCACAGATACGCAGTATTTT

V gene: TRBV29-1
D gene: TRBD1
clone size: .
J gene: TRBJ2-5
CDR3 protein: CSLRQGAGETQYF
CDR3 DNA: TGCAGCCTTCGACAGGGGGCAGGGGAGACCCAGTACTTC

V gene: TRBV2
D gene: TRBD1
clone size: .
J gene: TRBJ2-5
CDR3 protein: CASSEYGTGGTETQYF
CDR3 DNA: TGTGCCAGCAGTGAATATGGGACAGGGGGCACAGAGACCCAGTACTTC

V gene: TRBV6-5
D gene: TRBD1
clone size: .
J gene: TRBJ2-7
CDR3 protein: CASSKDRGSGYEQYF
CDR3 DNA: TGTGCCAGCAGTAAGGACAGGGGAAGTGGCTACGAGCAGTACTTC

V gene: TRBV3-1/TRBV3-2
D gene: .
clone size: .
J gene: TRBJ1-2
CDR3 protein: CASSLRDRNGYTF
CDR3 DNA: TGTGCCAGCAGCCTCCGCGACAGGAATGGCTACACCTTC

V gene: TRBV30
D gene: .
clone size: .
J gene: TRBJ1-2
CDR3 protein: CAWSRESRRVYTF
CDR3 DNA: TGTGCCTGGAGTCGGGAAAGCAGGCGGGTATACACCTTC

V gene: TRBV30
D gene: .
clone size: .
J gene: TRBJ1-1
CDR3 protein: CAWSVHSLTEAFF
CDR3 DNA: TGTGCCTGGAGTGTACATAGCCTAACGGAGGCTTTCTTT

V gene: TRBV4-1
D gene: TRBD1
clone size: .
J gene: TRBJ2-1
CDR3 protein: CASSRTLTGNEQFF
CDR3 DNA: TGCGCCAGCAGCCGTACTTTGACAGGGAATGAGCAGTTCTTC

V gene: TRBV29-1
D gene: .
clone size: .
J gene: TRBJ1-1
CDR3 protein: CSGESGLNTEAFF
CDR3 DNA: TGCAGCGGGGAATCAGGGTTGAACACTGAAGCTTTCTTT

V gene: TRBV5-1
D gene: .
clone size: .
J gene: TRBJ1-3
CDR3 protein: CASSPPLTGSGNTIYF
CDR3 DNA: TGCGCCAGCAGCCCCCCCTTGACAGGCTCTGGAAACACCATATATTTT

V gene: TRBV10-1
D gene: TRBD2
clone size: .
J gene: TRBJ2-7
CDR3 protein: CASSDGGSSYEQYF
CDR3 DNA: TGCGCCAGCAGTGATGGCGGGAGCTCCTACGAGCAGTACTTC

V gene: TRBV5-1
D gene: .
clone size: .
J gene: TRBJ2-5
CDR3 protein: CASSTRVGGETQYF
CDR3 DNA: TGCGCCAGCAGCACCCGGGTCGGGGGAGAGACCCAGTACTTC

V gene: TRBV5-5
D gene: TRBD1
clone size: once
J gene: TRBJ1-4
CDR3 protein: CASSVGTGGGEKLFF
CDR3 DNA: TGTGCCAGCAGCGTTGGGACAGGGGGAGGTGAAAAACTGTTTTTT

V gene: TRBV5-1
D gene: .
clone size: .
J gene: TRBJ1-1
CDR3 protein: CASSSGLGRTEAFF
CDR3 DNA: TGCGCCAGCAGCTCGGGACTCGGGAGGACTGAAGCTTTCTTT

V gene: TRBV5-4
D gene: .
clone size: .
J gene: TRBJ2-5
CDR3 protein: CASSSVAGGETQYF
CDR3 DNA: TGTGCCAGCAGCTCGGTCGCCGGAGGAGAGACCCAGTACTTC

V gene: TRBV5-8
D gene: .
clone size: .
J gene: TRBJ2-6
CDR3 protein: CASSLWAEANVLTF
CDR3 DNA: TGTGCCAGCAGCTTGTGGGCCGAGGCCAACGTCCTGACTTTC

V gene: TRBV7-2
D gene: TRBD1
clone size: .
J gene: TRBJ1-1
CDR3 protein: CASSITGTVNTEAFF
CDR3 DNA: TGTGCCAGCAGCATAACCGGGACAGTGAACACTGAAGCTTTCTTT

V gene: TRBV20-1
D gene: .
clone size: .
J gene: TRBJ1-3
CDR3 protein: CSASKGGGNTGNTIYF
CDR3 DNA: TGCAGTGCTAGTAAGGGCGGGGGTAATACTGGAAACACCATATATTTT

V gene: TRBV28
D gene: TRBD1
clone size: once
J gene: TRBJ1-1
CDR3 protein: CASSLQTGVTEAFF
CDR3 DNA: TGTGCCAGCAGTTTACAGACAGGGGTCACTGAAGCTTTCTTT

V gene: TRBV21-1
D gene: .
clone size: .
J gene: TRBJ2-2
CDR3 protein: CAPPGANTGELFF
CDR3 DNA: TGTGCCCCCCCCGGGGCGAACACCGGGGAGCTGTTTTTT

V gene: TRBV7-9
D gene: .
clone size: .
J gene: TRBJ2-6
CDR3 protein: CASSSARNSGANVLTF
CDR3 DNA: TGTGCCAGCAGCTCCGCGCGGAACTCTGGGGCCAACGTCCTGACTTTC

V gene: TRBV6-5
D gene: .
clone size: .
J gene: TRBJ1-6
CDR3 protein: CASSTGGEGSSPLHF
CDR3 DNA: TGTGCCAGCAGCACCGGGGGGGAGGGGAGTTCACCCCTCCACTTT

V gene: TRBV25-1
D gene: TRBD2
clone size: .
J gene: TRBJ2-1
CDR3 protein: CASSEEQLAGDEQFF
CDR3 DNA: TGTGCCAGCAGTGAAGAGCAGCTAGCGGGAGACGAGCAGTTCTTC

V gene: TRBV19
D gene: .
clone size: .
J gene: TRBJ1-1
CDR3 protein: CASSMVVRGNTEAFF
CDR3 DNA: TGTGCCAGTAGTATGGTTGTCAGGGGGAACACTGAAGCTTTCTTT

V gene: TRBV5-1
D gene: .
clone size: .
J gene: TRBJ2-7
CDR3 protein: CASSLQGSSYEQYF
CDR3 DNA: TGCGCCAGCAGCTTGCAGGGTAGCTCCTACGAGCAGTACTTC

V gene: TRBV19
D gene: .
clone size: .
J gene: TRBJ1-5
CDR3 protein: CASSIVGRGLNQPQHF
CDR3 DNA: TGTGCCAGTAGTATAGTCGGCAGGGGATTAAATCAGCCCCAGCATTTT

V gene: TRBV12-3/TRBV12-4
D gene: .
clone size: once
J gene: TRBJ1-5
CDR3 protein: CASSVQYNQPQHF
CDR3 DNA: TGTGCCAGCAGTGTACAGTATAATCAGCCCCAGCATTTT

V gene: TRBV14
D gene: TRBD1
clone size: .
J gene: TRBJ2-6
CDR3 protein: CASSQLSSGWDRVSGANVLTF
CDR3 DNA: TGTGCCAGCAGCCAATTGAGCTCTGGCTGGGACAGGGTGTCTGGGGCCAACGTCCTGACTTTC

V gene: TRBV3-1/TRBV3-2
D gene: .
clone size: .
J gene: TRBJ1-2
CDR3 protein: CASSPERTAIYAGYTF
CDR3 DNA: TGTGCCAGCAGCCCCGAAAGGACAGCTATCTATGCTGGCTACACCTTC

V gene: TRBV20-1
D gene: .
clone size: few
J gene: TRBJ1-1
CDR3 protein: CSASRGRGTEAFF
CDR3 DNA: TGCAGTGCTAGTCGGGGGAGGGGAACTGAAGCTTTCTTT

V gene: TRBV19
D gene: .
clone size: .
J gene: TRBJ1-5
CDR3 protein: CASEVYGGLGQPQHF
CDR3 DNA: TGTGCCAGCGAAGTGTACGGGGGGCTTGGGCAGCCCCAGCATTTT

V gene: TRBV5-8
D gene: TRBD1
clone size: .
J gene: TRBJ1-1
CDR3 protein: CASSFQFQGATAFF
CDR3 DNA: TGTGCCAGCAGCTTCCAGTTTCAGGGGGCGACGGCTTTCTTT

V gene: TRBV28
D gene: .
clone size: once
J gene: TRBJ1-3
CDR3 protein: CASSLWGGSGNTIYF
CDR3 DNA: TGTGCCAGCAGTTTATGGGGAGGCTCTGGAAACACCATATATTTT

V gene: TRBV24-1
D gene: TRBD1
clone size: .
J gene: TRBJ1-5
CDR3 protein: CATSDPRDRVNQPQHF
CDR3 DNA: TGTGCCACCAGTGACCCCCGGGACAGGGTAAATCAGCCCCAGCATTTT

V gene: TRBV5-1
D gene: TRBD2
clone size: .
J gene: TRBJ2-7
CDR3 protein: CASSSGTTASYEQYF
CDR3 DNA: TGCGCCAGCAGCTCCGGGACTACCGCCTCCTACGAGCAGTACTTC

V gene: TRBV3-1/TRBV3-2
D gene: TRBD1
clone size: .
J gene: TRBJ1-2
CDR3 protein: CASSHRTGEDGYTF
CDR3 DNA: TGTGCCAGCAGCCATAGGACAGGGGAAGATGGCTACACCTTC

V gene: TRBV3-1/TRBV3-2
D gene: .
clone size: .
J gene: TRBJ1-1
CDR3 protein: CATAGGAEAFF
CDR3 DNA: TGTGCCACCGCGGGGGGAGCTGAAGCTTTCTTT

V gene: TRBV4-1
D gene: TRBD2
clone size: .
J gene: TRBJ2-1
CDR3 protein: CASSQSGSSYNEQFF
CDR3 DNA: TGCGCCAGCAGCCAAAGCGGGAGCTCCTACAATGAGCAGTTCTTC

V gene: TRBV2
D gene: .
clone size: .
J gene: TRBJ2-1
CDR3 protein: CAGNPARSYNEQFF
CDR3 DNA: TGTGCCGGTAACCCCGCTAGGTCCTACAATGAGCAGTTCTTC

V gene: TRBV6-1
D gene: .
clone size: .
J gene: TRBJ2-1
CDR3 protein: CASSEERGGEQFF
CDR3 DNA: TGTGCCAGCAGTGAAGAGCGAGGAGGTGAGCAGTTCTTC

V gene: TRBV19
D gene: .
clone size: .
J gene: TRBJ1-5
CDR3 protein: CASSIGRGINQPQHF
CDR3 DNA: TGTGCCAGTAGTATTGGAAGGGGCATCAATCAGCCCCAGCATTTT

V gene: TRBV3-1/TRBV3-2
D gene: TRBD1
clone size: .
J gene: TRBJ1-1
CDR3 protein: CASSLITGATEAFF
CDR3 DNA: TGTGCCAGCAGCCTTATAACAGGGGCCACTGAAGCTTTCTTT

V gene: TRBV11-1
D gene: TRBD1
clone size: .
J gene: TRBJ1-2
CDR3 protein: CASSRDSSNYGYTF
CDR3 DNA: TGTGCCAGCAGTCGGGACAGCTCTAACTATGGCTACACCTTC

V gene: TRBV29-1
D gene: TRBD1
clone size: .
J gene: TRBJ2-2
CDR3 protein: CSVRTGMDTGELFF
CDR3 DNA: TGCAGCGTCCGGACAGGGATGGACACCGGGGAGCTGTTTTTT

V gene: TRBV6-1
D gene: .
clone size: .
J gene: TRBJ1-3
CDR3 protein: CASSVITGLSGNTIYF
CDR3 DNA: TGTGCCAGCAGTGTAATAACAGGGCTCTCTGGAAACACCATATATTTT

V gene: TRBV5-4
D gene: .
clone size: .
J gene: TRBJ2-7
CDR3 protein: CASSLGGEVYEQYF
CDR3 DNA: TGTGCCAGCAGCTTGGGCGGGGAGGTCTACGAGCAGTACTTC

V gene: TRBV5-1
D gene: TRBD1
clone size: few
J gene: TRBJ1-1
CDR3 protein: CASSLGQGVGTEAFF
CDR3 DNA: TGCGCCAGCAGCTTGGGTCAGGGGGTTGGCACTGAAGCTTTCTTT

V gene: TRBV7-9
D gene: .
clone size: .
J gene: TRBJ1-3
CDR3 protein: CASSVVLQGSGNTIYF
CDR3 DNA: TGTGCCAGCAGCGTAGTACTACAGGGCTCTGGAAACACCATATATTTT

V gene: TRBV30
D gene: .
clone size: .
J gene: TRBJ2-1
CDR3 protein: CAWRGLRDSNEQFF
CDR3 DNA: TGTGCCTGGAGGGGCCTCCGGGACTCCAATGAGCAGTTCTTC

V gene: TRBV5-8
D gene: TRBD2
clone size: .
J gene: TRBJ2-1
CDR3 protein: CASSLNWGLAGLSYNEQFF
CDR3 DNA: TGTGCCAGCAGCTTGAATTGGGGACTAGCGGGACTTTCCTACAATGAGCAGTTCTTC

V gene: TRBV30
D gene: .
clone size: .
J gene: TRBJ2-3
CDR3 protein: CAWTRFARRDTDTQYF
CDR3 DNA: TGTGCCTGGACCCGATTTGCTAGGCGGGATACAGATACGCAGTATTTT

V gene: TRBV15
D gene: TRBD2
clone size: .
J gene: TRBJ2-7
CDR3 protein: CATSRERIAGAYEQYF
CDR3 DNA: TGTGCCACCAGCAGAGAGCGGATAGCGGGGGCCTACGAGCAGTACTTC